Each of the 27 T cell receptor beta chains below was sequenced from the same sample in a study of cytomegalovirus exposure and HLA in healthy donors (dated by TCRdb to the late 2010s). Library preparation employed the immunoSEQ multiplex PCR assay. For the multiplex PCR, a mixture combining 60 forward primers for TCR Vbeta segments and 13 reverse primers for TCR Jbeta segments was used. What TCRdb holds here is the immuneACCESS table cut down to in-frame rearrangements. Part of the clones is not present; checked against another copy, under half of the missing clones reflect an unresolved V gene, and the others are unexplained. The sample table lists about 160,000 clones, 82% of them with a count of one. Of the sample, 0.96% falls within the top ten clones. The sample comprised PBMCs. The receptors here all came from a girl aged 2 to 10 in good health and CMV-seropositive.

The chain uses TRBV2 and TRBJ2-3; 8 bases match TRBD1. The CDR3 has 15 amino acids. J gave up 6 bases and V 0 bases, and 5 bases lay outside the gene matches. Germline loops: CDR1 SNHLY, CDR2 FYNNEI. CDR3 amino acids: CASSEAGQGSDTQYF. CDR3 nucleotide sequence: TGTGCCAGCAGTGAAGCAGGACAGGGCTCTGATACGCAGTATTTT. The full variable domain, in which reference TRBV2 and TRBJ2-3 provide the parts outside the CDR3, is EPEVTQTPSHQVTQMGQEVILRCVPISNHLYFYWYRQILGQKVEFLVSFYNNEISEKSEIFDDQFSVERPDGSNFTLKIRSTKLEDSAMYFCASSEAGQGSDTQYFGPGTRLTVL.

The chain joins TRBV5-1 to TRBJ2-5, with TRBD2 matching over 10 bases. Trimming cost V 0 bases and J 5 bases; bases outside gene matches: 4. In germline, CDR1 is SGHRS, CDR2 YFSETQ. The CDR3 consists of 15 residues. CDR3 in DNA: TGCGCCAGCAGCTTGGGGGCTAGCGGGAGCGAGACCCAGTACTTC. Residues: CASSLGASGSETQYF.

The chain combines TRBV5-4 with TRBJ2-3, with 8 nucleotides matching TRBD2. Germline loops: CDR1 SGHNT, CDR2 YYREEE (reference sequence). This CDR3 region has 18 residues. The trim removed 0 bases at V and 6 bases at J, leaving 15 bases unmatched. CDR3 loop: CASSLGPAAGTRRDTQYF. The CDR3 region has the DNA TGTGCCAGCAGCTTGGGCCCGGCTGCCGGGACTAGGAGGGATACGCAGTATTTT.

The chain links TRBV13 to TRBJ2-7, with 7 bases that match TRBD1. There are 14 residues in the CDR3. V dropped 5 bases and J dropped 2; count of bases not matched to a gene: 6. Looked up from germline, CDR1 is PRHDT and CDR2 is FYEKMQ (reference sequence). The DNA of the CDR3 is TGTGCCAGCAGCATTCGACAGGGTACCTACGAGCAGTACTTC. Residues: CASSIRQGTYEQYF.

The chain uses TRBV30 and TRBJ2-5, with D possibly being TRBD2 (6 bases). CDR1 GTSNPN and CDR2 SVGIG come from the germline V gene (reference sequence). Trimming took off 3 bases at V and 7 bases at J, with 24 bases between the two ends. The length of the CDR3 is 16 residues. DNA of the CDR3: TGTGCCTGGAGCGGGACGGCCGACAGTGCGGGGAGGACCCAGTACTTC. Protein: CAWSGTADSAGRTQYF.

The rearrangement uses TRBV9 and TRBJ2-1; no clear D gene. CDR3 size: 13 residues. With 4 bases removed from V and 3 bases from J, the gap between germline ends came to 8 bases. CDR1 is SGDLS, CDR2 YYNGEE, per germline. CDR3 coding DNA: TGTGCCAGCAGCCCCCCGTACTACAATGAGCAGTTCTTC. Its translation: CASSPPYYNEQFF.

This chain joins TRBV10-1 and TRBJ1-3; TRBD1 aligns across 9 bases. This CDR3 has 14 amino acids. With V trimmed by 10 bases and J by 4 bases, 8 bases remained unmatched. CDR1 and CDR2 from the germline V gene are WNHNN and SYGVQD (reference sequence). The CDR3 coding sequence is TGCGCCAACCCGGGACAGGGAAAAGGAAACACCATATATTTT. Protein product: CANPGQGKGNTIYF.

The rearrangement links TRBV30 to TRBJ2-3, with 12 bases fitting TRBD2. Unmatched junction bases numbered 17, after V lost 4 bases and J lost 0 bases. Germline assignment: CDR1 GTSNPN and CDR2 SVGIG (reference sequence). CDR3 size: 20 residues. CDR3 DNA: TGTGCCTGGATGCGTGGGCTAGCGGGAGGGCGGGATTCTAGCACAGATACGCAGTATTTT. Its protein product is CAWMRGLAGGRDSSTDTQYF. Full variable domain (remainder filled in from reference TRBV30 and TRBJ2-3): SQTIHQWPATLVQPVGSPLSLECTVEGTSNPNLYWYRQAAGRGLQLLFYSVGIGQISSEVPQNLSASRPQDRQFILSSKKLLLSDSGFYLCAWMRGLAGGRDSSTDTQYFGPGTRLTVL.

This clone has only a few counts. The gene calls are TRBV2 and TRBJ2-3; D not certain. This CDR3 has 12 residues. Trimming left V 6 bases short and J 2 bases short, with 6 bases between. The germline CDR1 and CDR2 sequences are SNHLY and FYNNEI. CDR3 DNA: TGTGCCAGCAGGTTCATCACAGATACGCAGTATTTT. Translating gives CASRFITDTQYF.

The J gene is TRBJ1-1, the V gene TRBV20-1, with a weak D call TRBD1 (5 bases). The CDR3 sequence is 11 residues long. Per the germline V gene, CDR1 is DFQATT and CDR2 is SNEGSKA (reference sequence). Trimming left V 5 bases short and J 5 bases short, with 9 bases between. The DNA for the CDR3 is TGCAGTGCTCTCAGACAGACTGAAGCTTTCTTT. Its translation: CSALRQTEAFF.

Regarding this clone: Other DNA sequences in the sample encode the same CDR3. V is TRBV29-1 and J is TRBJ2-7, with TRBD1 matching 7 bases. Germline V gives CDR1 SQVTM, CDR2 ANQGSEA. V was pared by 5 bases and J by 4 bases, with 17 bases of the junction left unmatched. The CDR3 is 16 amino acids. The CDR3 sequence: CSVQTGTWIWAYEQYF. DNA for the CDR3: TGCAGCGTTCAGACAGGGACCTGGATATGGGCTTACGAGCAGTACTTC.

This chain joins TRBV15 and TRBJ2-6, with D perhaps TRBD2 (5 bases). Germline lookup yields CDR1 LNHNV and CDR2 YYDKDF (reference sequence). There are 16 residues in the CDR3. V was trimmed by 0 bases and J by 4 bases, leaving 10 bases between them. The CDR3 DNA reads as TGTGCCACCAGCAGAGATTGGCGGGCAGGGGCCAACGTCCTGACTTTC. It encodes CATSRDWRAGANVLTF.

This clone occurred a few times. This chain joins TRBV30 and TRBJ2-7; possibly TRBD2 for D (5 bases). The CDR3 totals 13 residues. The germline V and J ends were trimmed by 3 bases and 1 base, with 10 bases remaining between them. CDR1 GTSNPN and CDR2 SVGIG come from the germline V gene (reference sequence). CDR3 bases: TGTGCCTGGAGCTATAGGAGGTCCTACGAGCAGTACTTC. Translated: CAWSYRRSYEQYF.

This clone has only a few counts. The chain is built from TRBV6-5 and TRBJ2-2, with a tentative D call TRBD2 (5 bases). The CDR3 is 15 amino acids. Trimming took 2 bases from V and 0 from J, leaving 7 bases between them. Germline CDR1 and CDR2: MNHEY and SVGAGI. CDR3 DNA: TGTGCCAGCAGTTACACGGACTCGAACACCGGGGAGCTGTTTTTT. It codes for CASSYTDSNTGELFF.

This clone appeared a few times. The CDR3 bases are TGCGCCAGCAGGTCAGGGGTTAGAGATACGCAGTATTTT. Translated, it gives CASRSGVRDTQYF. The J gene is TRBJ2-3, the V gene TRBV5-1; D may be TRBD1 (6 bases). Germline V gene data show CDR1 as SGHRS and CDR2 as YFSETQ. CDR3 size: 13 residues. V lost 5 bases and J lost 5, with 12 bases in between. The variable domain in full, with the rest retrieved from reference TRBV5-1 and TRBJ2-3, is KAGVTQTPRYLIKTRGQQVTLSCSPISGHRSVSWYQQTPGQGLQFLFEYFSETQRNKGNFPGRFSGRQFSNSRSEMNVSTLELGDSALYLCASRSGVRDTQYFGPGTRLTVL.

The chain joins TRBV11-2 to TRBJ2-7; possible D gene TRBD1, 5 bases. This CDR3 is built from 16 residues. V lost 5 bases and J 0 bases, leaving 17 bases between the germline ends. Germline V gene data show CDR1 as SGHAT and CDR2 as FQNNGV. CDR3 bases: TGTGCCAGCAGCCCCATAAGGGGCAGGTTCTCCTACGAGCAGTACTTC. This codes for CASSPIRGRFSYEQYF.

For the CDR3, the DNA is TGTGCCAGTAGTATAGAGAGGCTTCCCCTCTACGAGCAGTACTTC. Translated, it gives CASSIERLPLYEQYF. The chain recombines TRBV19 with TRBJ2-7; D not resolved. V was cut by 0 bases and J by 3 bases, with 12 bases left in between. Germline values: CDR1 LNHDA, CDR2 SQIVND (reference sequence). CDR3 length: 15 amino acids.

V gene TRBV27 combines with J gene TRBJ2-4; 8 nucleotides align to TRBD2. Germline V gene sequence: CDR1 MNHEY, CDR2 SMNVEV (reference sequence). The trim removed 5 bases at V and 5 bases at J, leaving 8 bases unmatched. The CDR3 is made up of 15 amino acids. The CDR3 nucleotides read TGTGCCAGCAGTCTTAGCGGGATCCCCCAAAACATTCAGTACTTC. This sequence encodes CASSLSGIPQNIQYF.

CDR3: CASFGRVTDTQYF. As DNA, the CDR3 is TGTGCCAGCTTTGGGAGAGTCACAGATACGCAGTATTTT. The chain links TRBV28 to TRBJ2-3; possibly TRBD2 for D (5 bases). Germline V gene data show CDR1 as MDHEN and CDR2 as SYDVKM. Trimming removed 8 bases at V and 2 bases at J, with 11 bases between. The CDR3 contains 13 residues.

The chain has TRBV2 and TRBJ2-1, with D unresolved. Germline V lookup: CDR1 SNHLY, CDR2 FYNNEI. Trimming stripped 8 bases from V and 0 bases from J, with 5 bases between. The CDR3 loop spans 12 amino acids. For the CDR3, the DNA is TGTGCCAGCCGGAGCTCCTACAATGAGCAGTTCTTC. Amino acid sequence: CASRSSYNEQFF.

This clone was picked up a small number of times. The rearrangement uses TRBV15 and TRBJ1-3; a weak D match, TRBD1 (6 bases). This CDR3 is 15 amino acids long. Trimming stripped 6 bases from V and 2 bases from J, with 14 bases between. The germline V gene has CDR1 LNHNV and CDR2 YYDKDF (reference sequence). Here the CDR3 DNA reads TGTGCCACCAGTTGGGGGCGGAATCCTGGAAACACCATATATTTT. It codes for CATSWGRNPGNTIYF.

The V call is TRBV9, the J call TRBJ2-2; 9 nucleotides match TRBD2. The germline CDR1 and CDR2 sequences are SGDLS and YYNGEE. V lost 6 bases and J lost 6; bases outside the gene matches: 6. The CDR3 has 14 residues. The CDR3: CASTLAGLAGELFF. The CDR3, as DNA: TGTGCCAGCACCCTAGCGGGACTCGCCGGGGAGCTGTTTTTT.

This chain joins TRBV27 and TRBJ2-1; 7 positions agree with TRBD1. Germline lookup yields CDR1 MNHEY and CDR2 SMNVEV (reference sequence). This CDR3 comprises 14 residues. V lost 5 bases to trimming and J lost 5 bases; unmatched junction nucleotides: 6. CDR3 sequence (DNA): TGTGCCAGCAGTGTGGGGACAGTTCACAATGAGCAGTTCTTC. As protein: CASSVGTVHNEQFF.

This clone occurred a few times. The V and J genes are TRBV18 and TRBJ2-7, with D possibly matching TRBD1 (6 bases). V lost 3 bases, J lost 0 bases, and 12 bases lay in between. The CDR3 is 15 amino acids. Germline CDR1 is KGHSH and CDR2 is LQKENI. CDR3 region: CASSPRGSPSYEQYF. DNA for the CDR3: TGTGCCAGCTCACCTAGGGGGTCCCCCTCCTACGAGCAGTACTTC.

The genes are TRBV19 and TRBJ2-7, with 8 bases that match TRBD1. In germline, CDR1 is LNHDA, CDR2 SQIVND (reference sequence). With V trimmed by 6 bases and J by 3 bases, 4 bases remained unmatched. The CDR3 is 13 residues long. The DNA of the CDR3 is TGTGCCAGTAGCCCGGGACAGGACTACGAGCAGTACTTC. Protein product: CASSPGQDYEQYF.

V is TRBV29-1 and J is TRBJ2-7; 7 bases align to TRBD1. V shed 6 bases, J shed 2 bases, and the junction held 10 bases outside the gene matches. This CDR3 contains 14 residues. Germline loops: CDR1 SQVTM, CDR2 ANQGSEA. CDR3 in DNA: TGCAGCGTCGTCGGGACAGCTTCTACCTACGAGCAGTACTTC. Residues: CSVVGTASTYEQYF.

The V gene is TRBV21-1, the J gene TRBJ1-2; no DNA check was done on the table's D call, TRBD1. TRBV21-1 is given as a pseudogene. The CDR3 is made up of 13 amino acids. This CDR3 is CASSRQGSYGYTF. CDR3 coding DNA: TGTGCCAGCAGCAGACAGGGGAGCTATGGCTACACCTTC.